This entry lists 20 T cell receptor beta chains sequenced from one sample in a study of PD-L1 blockade in urothelial cancer. Time point in this sample: peripheral blood 6 weeks after treatment start. Libraries were prepared by immunoSEQ multiplex PCR; TCRdb keeps only in-frame clonotypes and omits some of them. The sample records 120,000 or so clones, about 82% being singletons. Specimen: PBMCs, collected around atezolizumab (anti-PD-L1) treatment. These receptors came from a middle-aged man with urothelial cancer.

The chain couples TRBV4-2 to TRBJ1-2; 9 bases map to TRBD1. Germline V gene sequence: CDR1 LGHNA, CDR2 YNFKEQ. This CDR3 comprises 16 residues. V was pared by 3 bases and J by 3 bases, with 8 bases of the junction left unmatched. CDR3 sequence (DNA): TGTGCCAGCAGCCACCCCGGGACAGGGAATGACTATGGCTACACCTTC. This encodes CASSHPGTGNDYGYTF.

V is TRBV5-1 and J is TRBJ2-1, with 12 positions matching TRBD2. This CDR3 has 17 residues. CDR1 is SGHRS and CDR2 is YFSETQ in the germline V gene. The ends lost 4 bases at V and 6 bases at J; junction bases unmatched: 11. The chain's CDR3 is CASSRTSGVSGGNEQFF. The CDR3 coding sequence is TGCGCCAGCAGCAGGACTAGCGGGGTCAGTGGAGGCAATGAGCAGTTCTTC. Full variable domain (remainder filled in from reference TRBV5-1 and TRBJ2-1): KAGVTQTPRYLIKTRGQQVTLSCSPISGHRSVSWYQQTPGQGLQFLFEYFSETQRNKGNFPGRFSGRQFSNSRSEMNVSTLELGDSALYLCASSRTSGVSGGNEQFFGPGTRLTVL.

V gene TRBV2 combines with J gene TRBJ2-5, with D possibly TRBD2 on 7 matching bases. The V gene lost 0 bases and the J gene lost 5 bases, with 13 bases spanning the gap. Germline loops: CDR1 SNHLY, CDR2 FYNNEI. This CDR3 is built from 15 residues. Here the CDR3 DNA reads TGTGCCAGCAGTGAAGCGCCGGGGGGCGAGGAGACCCAGTACTTC. This gives the protein CASSEAPGGEETQYF.

The gene calls are TRBV5-1 and TRBJ1-1; 8 positions match TRBD1. CDR1 is SGHRS, CDR2 YFSETQ, per germline. J gave up 3 bases and V 4 bases, and 8 bases lay outside the gene matches. The CDR3 has 15 residues. CDR3 bases: TGCGCCAGCAGCCTGCGACAGGGGTTCGACACTGAAGCTTTCTTT. Protein sequence: CASSLRQGFDTEAFF.

The V and J genes are TRBV30 and TRBJ2-7; the match to TRBD2 covers 12 bases. Germline V CDR1 and CDR2: GTSNPN, SVGIG (reference sequence). CDR3 length: 16 residues. Trimming removed 2 bases from V and 2 bases from J; junction bases left unmatched: 7. CDR3 region: CAWSRRLAGVPYEQYF. For the CDR3, the DNA is TGTGCCTGGAGTCGCCGACTAGCGGGAGTCCCCTACGAGCAGTACTTC.

As to this clone: A read error may produce the germline difference seen at one junction end. The chain is built from TRBV5-1 and TRBJ2-1, with 13 bases matching TRBD2. Germline CDR1 SGHRS, CDR2 YFSETQ. The CDR3 totals 17 residues. The CDR3 DNA sequence: TGCGCCAGCAGATGGACTAGCGGGAGCCCCTCCTCCAATGAGCAGTTCTTC. The encoded protein is CASRWTSGSPSSNEQFF. The full variable domain, in which reference TRBV5-1 and TRBJ2-1 provide the parts outside the CDR3, is KAGVTQTPRYLIKTRGQQVTLSCSPISGHRSVSWYQQTPGQGLQFLFEYFSETQRNKGNFPGRFSGRQFSNSRSEMNVSTLELGDSALYLCASRWTSGSPSSNEQFFGPGTRLTVL.

The rearrangement joins TRBV10-3 to TRBJ2-1, with 16 bases matching TRBD2. V gave up 5 bases and J gave up 7 bases; unmatched junction bases: 5. From germline, CDR1 is ENHRY and CDR2 SYGVKD. The CDR3 length is 16 residues. DNA for the CDR3: TGTGCCATCAGTAAGGCGGGACTAGCGGGAGGGAATGAGCAGTTCTTC. This sequence encodes CAISKAGLAGGNEQFF.

V is TRBV19 and J is TRBJ2-5; maybe TRBD2 (5 bases). Trimming took 3 bases from V and 3 from J, leaving 11 bases between them. The CDR3 is 14 amino acids. The germline V gene has CDR1 LNHDA and CDR2 SQIVND (reference sequence). The CDR3 nucleotides read TGTGCCAGTAGTATCGCCTCCGGGAAAGAGACCCAGTACTTC. It specifies CASSIASGKETQYF.

This sequence joins TRBV4-1 and TRBJ2-1; D not resolved. The CDR3 contains 14 residues. Trimming left V 1 base short and J 8 bases short, with 12 bases between. The V gene's germline CDR1 is MGHRA and CDR2 YSYEKL. The CDR3 sequence: CASSQASTGYEQFF. In nucleotides, the CDR3 is TGCGCCAGCAGCCAAGCTTCCACCGGGTATGAGCAGTTCTTC.

The chain has TRBV5-5 and TRBJ2-5, with a tentative D call TRBD2 (6 bases). The V and J ends lost 4 bases and 3 bases respectively, with 31 bases between them. The CDR3 is 20 amino acids. CDR1 is SGHKS, CDR2 YYEKEE, per germline (reference sequence). CDR3 sequence (DNA): TGTGCCAGCAGCGCACCTCCAGGGAGCGGGCAAAACCGGTGGAAAGAGACCCAGTACTTC. Encoded protein: CASSAPPGSGQNRWKETQYF.

The rearrangement joins TRBV6-1 to TRBJ1-4; D is uncertain. This CDR3 is 12 amino acids long. Trimming took 5 bases from V and 8 from J, leaving 9 bases between them. CDR1 and CDR2 from the germline V gene are MNHNS and SASEGT. The DNA for the CDR3 is TGTGCCAGCAGTCTAAAATGGGAAAAACTGTTTTTT. Its protein product is CASSLKWEKLFF.

This clone appeared a single time. The rearrangement links TRBV25-1 to TRBJ2-2; 7 positions agree with TRBD2. J lost 4 bases, V lost 4 bases, and 9 bases had no gene match. Germline CDR1 and CDR2: MGHDK and SYGVNS. The length of the CDR3 is 16 residues. The CDR3 sequence is CASSVGRGVLTGELFF. The DNA of the CDR3 is TGTGCCAGCAGTGTAGGCCGGGGGGTCCTCACCGGGGAGCTGTTTTTT.

The rearrangement uses TRBV5-8 and TRBJ2-4; 7 nucleotides align to TRBD2. Germline V gives CDR1 SGHTS, CDR2 YDEGEE. This CDR3 has 15 residues. V lost 0 bases to trimming and J lost 5 bases; unmatched junction nucleotides: 5. Here the CDR3 DNA reads TGTGCCAGCAGCTTGGGGGCGGGAGCGCAAAACATTCAGTACTTC. Amino acids: CASSLGAGAQNIQYF.

CDR3 amino acids: CASRGTGQHAQFF. DNA for the CDR3: TGTGCCAGCAGGGGGACAGGACAACACGCGCAGTTCTTC. The chain employs TRBV27 and TRBJ2-1, with 8 bases that match TRBD1. Germline lookup yields CDR1 MNHEY and CDR2 SMNVEV (reference sequence). Unmatched junction bases numbered 10, after V lost 6 bases and J lost 12 bases. CDR3 length equals 13 residues.

The sample holds one count of this clone. CDR3 loop: CASSPPGYGYTF. The DNA of the CDR3 is TGTGCCAGCAGCCCGCCCGGCTATGGCTACACCTTC. The chain employs TRBV11-2 and TRBJ1-2; D uncertain. From germline, CDR1 is SGHAT and CDR2 FQNNGV. The germline V and J ends were trimmed by 5 bases and 4 bases, with 8 bases remaining between them. CDR3 size: 12 residues.

The chain is built from TRBV6-6 and TRBJ2-3; TRBD2 is a possible D gene (6 bases). V was cut by 4 bases and J by 3 bases, with 17 bases left in between. CDR1 is MNHNY, CDR2 SVGAGI, per germline (reference sequence). The CDR3 covers 16 residues. The CDR3 spells CASSSPDRGLTDTQYF. The DNA of the CDR3 is TGTGCCAGCAGTTCGCCCGACCGGGGACTGACAGATACGCAGTATTTT.

The chain has TRBV13 and TRBJ2-7; 14 bases align to TRBD2. The CDR3 is 16 residues long. Germline CDR1 reads PRHDT; CDR2 reads FYEKMQ (reference sequence). Trimming removed 3 bases from V and 0 bases from J; junction bases left unmatched: 1. CDR3 residues: CASSLGLAGASYEQYF. CDR3 DNA: TGTGCCAGCAGCTTGGGACTAGCGGGAGCCTCCTACGAGCAGTACTTC.

The chain uses TRBV6-5 and TRBJ1-1; D is ambiguous. The CDR3 contains 16 residues. V shed 0 bases and J shed 2 bases, with 13 bases lying between them. The V gene's germline CDR1 is MNHEY and CDR2 SVGAGI. The CDR3, as DNA: TGTGCCAGCAGTTACTCGACGAGGAGGGTTAACACTGAAGCTTTCTTT. This encodes CASSYSTRRVNTEAFF.

This chain joins TRBV7-8 and TRBJ1-2, with a tentative D call TRBD1 (6 bases). With 6 bases removed from V and 4 bases from J, the gap between germline ends came to 15 bases. Germline V gene lookup returns CDR1 SGHVS and CDR2 FQNEAQ. This CDR3 is 14 amino acids long. The CDR3 is CASSPTTGGYGYTF. CDR3 coding DNA: TGTGCCAGCAGTCCTACGACAGGCGGCTATGGCTACACCTTC.

The gene calls are TRBV28 and TRBJ1-2; D remains ambiguous. Trimming pared 8 bases from V and 4 bases from J, leaving 17 bases between. From germline, CDR1 is MDHEN and CDR2 SYDVKM. The CDR3 is 14 residues long. CDR3 protein: CASLLVGTAYGYTF. The CDR3, as DNA: TGTGCCAGCCTATTAGTGGGCACAGCCTATGGCTACACCTTC.